This T cell receptor beta chain was identified in a study of T-cell reconstitution after alpha-beta-depleted transplantation in children. CDR3 length equals 17 residues. J gave up 5 bases and V 5 bases, and 10 bases lay outside the gene matches. Germline V CDR1 and CDR2: SGHTA, FQGNSA. TCRbeta library construction was performed incorporating unique molecular identifiers. TCRdb reanalysed the PCR reads using MiXCR and keeps one entry per CDR3 protein. This sample yields about 440,000 distinct CDR3 sequences, of which approximately 42% are seen a single time; 25% to 30% belongs to the top ten. General study points: Day-60 TCRbeta diversity that was high in some patients was derived from surviving recipient T cells and thymic progenitors.

About this clonotype itself: What it binds is unknown.

The chain is built from TRBV7-2 and TRBJ2-5; 14 bases agree with TRBD2. The sequence came from a girl aged 2 to 9 with aplastic anemia, due to receive a stem cell transplant. Sample: PBMCs, taken before TCRalphabeta/CD19-depleted stem cell transplant. The CDR3, as DNA: TGTGCCAGCAGCCCGGGACTAGCGGGAGACGTGCGGGAGACCCAGTACTTC. This encodes CASSPGLAGDVRETQYF.